This TCR beta chain came from a study of identical twins. The study, taken as a whole, reports: Excess twin sharing in beta out-of-frame sequences was weaker. Out-of-frame sharing of TCR alpha in monozygotic twins was underestimated by models.

This CDR3 is 14 amino acids long. Germline V gene sequence: CDR1 SEHNR, CDR2 FQNEAQ (reference sequence). The V and J ends lost 5 bases and 9 bases respectively, with 17 bases between them. One entry per CDR3 protein, called by TCRdb with MiXCR from the 5' RACE reads. There are fewer than 500,000 distinct CDR3 sequences in the sample; around 24% occur only once, and 2.5% to 3.5% lies in the top ten. Points on this clonotype: The antigen is unknown.

The sample was also reused in another study, on T cells expressing NK-cell markers. That report adds: Sorted CD3+CD56-NKG2C+, CD3+CD56+NKG2C- and CD3+CD56+NKG2C+ T cells were the source of the TCR beta repertoires. Among the experiments, several used an anti-gamma-delta TCR antibody to restrict sorting to alpha-beta TCR T cells.

Sequencing was done on a sample of CD4+ T cells sorted from blood. This TCR was recovered from a young woman in good health. The rearrangement uses TRBV7-9 and TRBJ2-1, with D perhaps matching TRBD1 or TRBD2 (5 bases each). The CDR3 DNA sequence: TGTGCCAGCAGCGCCCTAAGAGGGGTCATTGAGCAGTTCTTC. It yields the protein CASSALRGVIEQFF.